Sequencing of this T cell receptor (beta chain) was carried out in a study of blood T cell repertoires in COVID-19. The overall study: Donors in the United States, Italy and Spain gave samples during acute or convalescent COVID-19. Sources were T cells, B-cell-depleted T cells, or PBMCs; the material itself was cDNA or gDNA.

This CDR3 is built from 15 residues. V shed 7 bases and J 4 bases; nucleotides not matched to a gene: 8. Germline CDR1 reads LNHDA; CDR2 reads SQIVND (reference sequence). Authors' processing steps: Amplification of reference gene primers was used by the study to estimate nucleated cell counts. Sequencing used immunoSEQ multiplex PCR; TCRdb keeps in-frame clones, though not all of them. V and J calls plus clone size are reproduced from that table; the DNA served to infer D and trimming. The repertoire holds 30,000 to 40,000 clones, with approximately 90% as singletons. The J gene is TRBJ1-1, the V gene TRBV19; TRBD1 aligns across 11 bases. The sequence was collected from a human donor in a cohort sampled during active COVID-19. Sequenced sample: peripheral blood. CDR3 sequence: CASTRTGGAGTEAFF. The CDR3 bases are TGTGCCAGTACCCGGACAGGGGGCGCGGGCACTGAAGCTTTCTTT.